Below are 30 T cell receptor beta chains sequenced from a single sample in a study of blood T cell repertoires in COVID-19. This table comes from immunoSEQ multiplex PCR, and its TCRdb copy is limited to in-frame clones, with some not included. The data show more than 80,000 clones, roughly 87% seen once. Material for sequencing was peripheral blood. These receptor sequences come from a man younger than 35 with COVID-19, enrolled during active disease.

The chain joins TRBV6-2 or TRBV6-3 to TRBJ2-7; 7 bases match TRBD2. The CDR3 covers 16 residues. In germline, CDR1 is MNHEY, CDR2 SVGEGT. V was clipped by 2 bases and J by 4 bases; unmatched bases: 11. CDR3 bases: TGTGCCAGCAGTTACGACTACCAGCGGGGAATTTACGAGCAGTACTTC. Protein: CASSYDYQRGIYEQYF.

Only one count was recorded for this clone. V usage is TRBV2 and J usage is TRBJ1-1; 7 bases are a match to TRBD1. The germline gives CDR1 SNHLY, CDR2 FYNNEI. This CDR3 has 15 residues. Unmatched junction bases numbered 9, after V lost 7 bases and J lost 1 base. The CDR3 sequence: CASNPLGTENTEAFF. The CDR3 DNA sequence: TGTGCCAGCAACCCTTTAGGGACAGAGAACACTGAAGCTTTCTTT.

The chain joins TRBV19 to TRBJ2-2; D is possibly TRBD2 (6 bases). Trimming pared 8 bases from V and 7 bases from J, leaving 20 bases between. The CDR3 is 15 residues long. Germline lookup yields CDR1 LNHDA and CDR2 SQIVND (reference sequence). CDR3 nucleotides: TGTGCCAGTCTCCCCTTTGCGGGATCTAACGGGGAGCTGTTTTTT. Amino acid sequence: CASLPFAGSNGELFF.

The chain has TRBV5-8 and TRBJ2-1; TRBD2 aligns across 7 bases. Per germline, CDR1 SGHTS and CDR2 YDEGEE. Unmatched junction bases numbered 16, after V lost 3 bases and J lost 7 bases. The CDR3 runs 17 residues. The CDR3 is CASSSPTGAEAGNEQFF. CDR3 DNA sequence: TGTGCCAGCAGCTCCCCCACGGGAGCGGAAGCGGGGAATGAGCAGTTCTTC.

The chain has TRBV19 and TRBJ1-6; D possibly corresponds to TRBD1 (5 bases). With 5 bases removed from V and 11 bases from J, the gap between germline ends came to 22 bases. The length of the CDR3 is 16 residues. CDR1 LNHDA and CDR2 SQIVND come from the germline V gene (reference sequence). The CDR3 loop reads CASSRLGGAQEPPLHF. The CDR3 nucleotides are TGTGCCAGTAGTCGACTAGGTGGGGCTCAGGAACCACCCCTCCACTTT.

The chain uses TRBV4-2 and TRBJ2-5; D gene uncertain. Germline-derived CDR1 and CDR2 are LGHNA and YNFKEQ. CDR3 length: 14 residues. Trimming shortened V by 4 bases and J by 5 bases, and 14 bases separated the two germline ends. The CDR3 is CASSLIPGLETQYF. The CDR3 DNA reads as TGTGCCAGCAGCCTTATCCCCGGGTTGGAGACCCAGTACTTC.

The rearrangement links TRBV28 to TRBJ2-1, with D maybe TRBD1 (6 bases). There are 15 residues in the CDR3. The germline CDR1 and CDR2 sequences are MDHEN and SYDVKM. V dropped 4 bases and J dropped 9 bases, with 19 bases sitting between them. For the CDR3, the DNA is TGTGCCAGCAGTTCGAACAGGGTTTTACTCAGTGAGCAGTTCTTC. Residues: CASSSNRVLLSEQFF.

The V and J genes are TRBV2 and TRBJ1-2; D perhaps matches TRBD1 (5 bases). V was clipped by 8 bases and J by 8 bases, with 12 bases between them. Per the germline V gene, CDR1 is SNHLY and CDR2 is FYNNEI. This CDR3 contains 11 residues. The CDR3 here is CASRGSYGYTF. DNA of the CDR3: TGTGCCAGCCGGGGGTCGTACGGCTACACCTTC.

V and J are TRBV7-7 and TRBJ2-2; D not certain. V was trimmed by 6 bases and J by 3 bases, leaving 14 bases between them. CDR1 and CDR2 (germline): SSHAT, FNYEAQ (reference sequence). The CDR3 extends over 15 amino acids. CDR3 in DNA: TGTGCCAGCAGTCCATCGCTCGGTGACACCGGGGAGCTGTTTTTT. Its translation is CASSPSLGDTGELFF.

CDR3: CASSGGGAQETQYF. The CDR3 nucleotides read TGTGCCAGCAGCGGAGGGGGGGCTCAAGAGACCCAGTACTTC. The rearrangement joins TRBV7-2 to TRBJ2-5; D is perhaps TRBD2 (7 bases). CDR1 and CDR2 (germline): SGHTA, FQGNSA. V dropped 5 bases and J dropped 2 bases, with 12 bases sitting between them. This CDR3 has 14 residues.

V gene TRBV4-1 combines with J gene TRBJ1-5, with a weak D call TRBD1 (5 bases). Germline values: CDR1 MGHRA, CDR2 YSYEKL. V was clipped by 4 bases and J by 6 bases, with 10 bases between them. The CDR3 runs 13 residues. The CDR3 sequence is CASSPGPSQPQHF. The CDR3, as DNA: TGCGCCAGCAGCCCAGGGCCCAGTCAGCCCCAGCATTTT.

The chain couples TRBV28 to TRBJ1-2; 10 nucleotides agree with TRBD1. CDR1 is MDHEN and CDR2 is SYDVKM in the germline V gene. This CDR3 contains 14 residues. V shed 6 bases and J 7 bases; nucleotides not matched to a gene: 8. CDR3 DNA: TGTGCCAGCAGAAACGGACAGGGGGTAGGTGGCTACACCTTC. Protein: CASRNGQGVGGYTF.

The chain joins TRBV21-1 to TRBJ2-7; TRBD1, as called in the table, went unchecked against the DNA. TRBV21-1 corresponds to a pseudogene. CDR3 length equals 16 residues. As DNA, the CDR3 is TGTGCCAGCAGCAAAATGGGACAGGGGGCGACGGTCGAGCAGTACTTC. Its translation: CASSKMGQGATVEQYF.

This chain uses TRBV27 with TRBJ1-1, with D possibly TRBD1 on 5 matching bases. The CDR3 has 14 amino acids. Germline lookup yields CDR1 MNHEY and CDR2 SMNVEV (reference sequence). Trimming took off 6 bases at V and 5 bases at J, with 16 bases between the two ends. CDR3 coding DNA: TGTGCCAGCAGCCTGGCCCTACGGGGGACTGAAGCTTTCTTT. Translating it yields CASSLALRGTEAFF.

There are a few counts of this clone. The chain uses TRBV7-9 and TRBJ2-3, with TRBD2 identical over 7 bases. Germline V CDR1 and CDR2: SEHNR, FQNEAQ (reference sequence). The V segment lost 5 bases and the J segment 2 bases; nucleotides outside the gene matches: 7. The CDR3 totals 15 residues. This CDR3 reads CASSVGLADTDTQYF. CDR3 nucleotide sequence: TGTGCCAGCAGCGTGGGGCTAGCGGACACAGATACGCAGTATTTT.

The CDR3 DNA reads TGTGCCAGTACCCCCGGAGGGACAGGGGGTTCCTACGAGCAGTACTTC. Its protein is CASTPGGTGGSYEQYF. The V and J genes are TRBV19 and TRBJ2-7, with 11 bases fitting TRBD1. This CDR3 has 16 amino acids. The ends lost 7 bases at V and 1 base at J; junction bases unmatched: 9. Germline V CDR1 and CDR2: LNHDA, SQIVND (reference sequence). Full variable domain (missing parts from reference TRBV19 and TRBJ2-7): DGGITQSPKYLFRKEGQNVTLSCEQNLNHDAMYWYRQDPGQGLRLIYYSQIVNDFQKGDIAEGYSVSREKKESFPLTVTSAQKNPTAFYLCASTPGGTGGSYEQYFGPGTRLTVT.

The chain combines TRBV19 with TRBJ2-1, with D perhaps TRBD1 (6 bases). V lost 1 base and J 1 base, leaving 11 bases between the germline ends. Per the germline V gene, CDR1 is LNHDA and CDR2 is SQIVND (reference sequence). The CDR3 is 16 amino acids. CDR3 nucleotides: TGTGCCAGTAGTATAGCACACAGGGAGTCCTACAATGAGCAGTTCTTC. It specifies CASSIAHRESYNEQFF.

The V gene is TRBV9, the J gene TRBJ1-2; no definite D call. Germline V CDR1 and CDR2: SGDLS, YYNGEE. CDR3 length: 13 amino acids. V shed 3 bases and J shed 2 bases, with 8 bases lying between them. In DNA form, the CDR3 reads TGTGCCAGCAGCGAGGGAGCAAACTATGGCTACACCTTC. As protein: CASSEGANYGYTF.

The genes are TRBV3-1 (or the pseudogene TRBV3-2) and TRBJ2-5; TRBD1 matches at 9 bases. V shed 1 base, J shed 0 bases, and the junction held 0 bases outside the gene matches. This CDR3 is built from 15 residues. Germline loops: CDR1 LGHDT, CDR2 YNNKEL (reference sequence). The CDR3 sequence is CASSQGQGDQETQYF. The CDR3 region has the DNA TGTGCCAGCAGCCAAGGACAGGGGGACCAAGAGACCCAGTACTTC.

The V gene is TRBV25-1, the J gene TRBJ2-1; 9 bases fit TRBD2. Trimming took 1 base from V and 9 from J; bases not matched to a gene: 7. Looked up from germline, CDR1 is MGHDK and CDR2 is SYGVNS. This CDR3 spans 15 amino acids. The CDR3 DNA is TGTGCCAGCAGTGAATCCGCGGGAGGGAGTGGTGAGCAGTTCTTC. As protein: CASSESAGGSGEQFF.

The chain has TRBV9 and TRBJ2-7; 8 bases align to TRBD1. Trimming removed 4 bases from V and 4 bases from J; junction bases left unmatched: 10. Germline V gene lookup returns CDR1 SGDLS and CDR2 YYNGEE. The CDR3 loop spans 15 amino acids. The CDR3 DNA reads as TGTGCCAGCAGCCAGACCGGACAGGGCAGGTACGAGCAGTACTTC. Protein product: CASSQTGQGRYEQYF.

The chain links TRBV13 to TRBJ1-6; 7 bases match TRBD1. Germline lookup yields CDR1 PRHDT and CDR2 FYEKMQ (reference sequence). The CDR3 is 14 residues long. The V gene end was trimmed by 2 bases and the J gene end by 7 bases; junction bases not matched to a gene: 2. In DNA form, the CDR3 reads TGTGCCAGCAGCTTAATACAGGGGAATTCACCCCTCCACTTT. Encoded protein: CASSLIQGNSPLHF. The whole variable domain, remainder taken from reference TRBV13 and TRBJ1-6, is AAGVIQSPRHLIKEKRETATLKCYPIPRHDTVYWYQQGPGQDPQFLISFYEKMQSDKGSIPDRFSAQQFSDYHSELNMSSLELGDSALYFCASSLIQGNSPLHFGNGTRLTVT.

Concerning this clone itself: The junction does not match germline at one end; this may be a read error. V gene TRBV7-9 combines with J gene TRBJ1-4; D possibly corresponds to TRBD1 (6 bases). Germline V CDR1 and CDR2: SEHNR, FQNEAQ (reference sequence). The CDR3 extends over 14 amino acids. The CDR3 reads CASSQDSGVEKLLF. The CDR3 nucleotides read TGTGCCAGCAGCCAGGACAGCGGAGTTGAAAAACTGCTTTTT.

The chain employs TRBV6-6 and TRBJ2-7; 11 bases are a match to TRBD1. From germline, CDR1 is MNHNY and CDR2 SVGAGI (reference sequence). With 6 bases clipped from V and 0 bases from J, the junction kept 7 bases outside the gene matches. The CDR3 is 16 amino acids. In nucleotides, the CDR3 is TGTGCCAGCAGACACGGACAGGGGGCCAGCTCCTACGAGCAGTACTTC. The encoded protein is CASRHGQGASSYEQYF.

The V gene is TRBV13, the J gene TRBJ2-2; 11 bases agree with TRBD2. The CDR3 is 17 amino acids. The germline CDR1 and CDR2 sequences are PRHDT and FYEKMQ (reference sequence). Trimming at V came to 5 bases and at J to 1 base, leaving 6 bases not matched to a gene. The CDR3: CASSPTGTSGNTGELFF. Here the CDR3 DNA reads TGTGCCAGCAGCCCCACCGGGACTAGCGGGAACACCGGGGAGCTGTTTTTT.

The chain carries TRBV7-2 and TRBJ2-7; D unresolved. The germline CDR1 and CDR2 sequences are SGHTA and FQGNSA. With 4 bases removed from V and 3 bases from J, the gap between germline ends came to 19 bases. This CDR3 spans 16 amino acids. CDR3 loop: CASSSPSAGARYEQYF. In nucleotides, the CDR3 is TGTGCCAGCAGCTCCCCATCAGCCGGAGCCCGCTACGAGCAGTACTTC.

In nucleotides, the CDR3 is TGTGCCAGCAGTTCCGGACTAGCGGGAGGGTACACCGGGGAGCTGTTTTTT. This sequence encodes CASSSGLAGGYTGELFF. The chain combines TRBV27 with TRBJ2-2, with 15 bases lining up with TRBD2. Trimming at V came to 4 bases and at J to 3 bases, leaving 3 bases not matched to a gene. Germline V gene data show CDR1 as MNHEY and CDR2 as SMNVEV (reference sequence). This CDR3 contains 17 residues.

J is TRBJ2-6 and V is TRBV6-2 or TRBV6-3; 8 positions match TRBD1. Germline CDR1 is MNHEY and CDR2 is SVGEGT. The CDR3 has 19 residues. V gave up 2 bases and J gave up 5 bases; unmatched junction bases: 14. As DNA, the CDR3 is TGTGCCAGCAGTTACCAGGCAGGGGGCGACCTCTGGAGGGCCAACGTCCTGACTTTC. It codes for CASSYQAGGDLWRANVLTF.

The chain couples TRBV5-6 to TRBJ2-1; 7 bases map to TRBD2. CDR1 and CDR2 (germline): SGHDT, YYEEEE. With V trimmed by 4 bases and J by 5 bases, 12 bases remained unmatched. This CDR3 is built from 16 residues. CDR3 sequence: CASSPRAGGSNNEQFF. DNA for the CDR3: TGTGCCAGCAGCCCCCGGGCGGGCGGGAGTAACAATGAGCAGTTCTTC.

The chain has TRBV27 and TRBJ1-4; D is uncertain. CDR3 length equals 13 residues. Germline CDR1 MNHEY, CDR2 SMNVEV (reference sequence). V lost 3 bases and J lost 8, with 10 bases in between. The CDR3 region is CASSLRLREKLFF. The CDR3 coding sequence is TGTGCCAGCAGTTTGAGGCTACGGGAAAAACTGTTTTTT.